This T cell receptor beta chain was captured by sequencing in a study of identical twins. Healthy Caucasians alone served as donors. The CDR3 has 15 residues. CDR1 is ENHRY and CDR2 is SYGVKD in the germline V gene. Unmatched junction bases numbered 11, after V lost 6 bases and J lost 5 bases. TCRdb used MiXCR to reprocess the 5' RACE reads, holding one entry per CDR3 protein. The sample carries 500,000 to 600,000 distinct CDR3 sequences, roughly 21% recorded once. In this sample, this clonotype turned up a few times. These records were also assigned to another study, of T cells expressing NK-cell markers. According to that study: Several donors likewise had their CD3+CD56-NKG2C+ fraction led by these clonotypes.

The rearrangement links TRBV10-3 to TRBJ2-5, with 8 bases that match TRBD2. The TCR was taken from a woman younger than 35 in good health. The sample was CD4+ T cells sorted from blood. The CDR3 protein is CAISQIAGLRETQYF. In DNA form, the CDR3 reads TGTGCCATCAGCCAGATAGCGGGACTTCGGGAGACCCAGTACTTC.